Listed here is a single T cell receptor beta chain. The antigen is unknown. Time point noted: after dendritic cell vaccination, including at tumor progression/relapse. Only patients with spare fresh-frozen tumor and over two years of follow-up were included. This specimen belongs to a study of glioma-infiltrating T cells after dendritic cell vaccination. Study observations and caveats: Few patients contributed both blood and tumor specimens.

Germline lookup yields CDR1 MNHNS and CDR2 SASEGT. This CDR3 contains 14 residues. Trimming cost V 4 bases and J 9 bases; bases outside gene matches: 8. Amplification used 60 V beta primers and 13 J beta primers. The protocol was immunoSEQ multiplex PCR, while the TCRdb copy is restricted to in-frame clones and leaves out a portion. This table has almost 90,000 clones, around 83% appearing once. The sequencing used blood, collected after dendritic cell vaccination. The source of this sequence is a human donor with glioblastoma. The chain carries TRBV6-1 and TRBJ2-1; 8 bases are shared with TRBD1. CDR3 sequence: CASSGARGRLEQFF. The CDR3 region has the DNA TGTGCCAGCAGTGGGGCCAGGGGGCGGCTTGAGCAGTTCTTC.